This section outlines one T cell receptor (beta chain) sequence together with its context. Assay: immunoSEQ multiplex PCR; the TCRdb copy retains only in-frame clones and omits some. The data contain 170,000 or so clones, over 75% of them singletons. The V gene's germline CDR1 is LNHNV and CDR2 YYDKDF (reference sequence). The CDR3 loop spans 13 amino acids. V was cut by 8 bases and J by 7 bases, with 15 bases left in between. The data derive from a study of T cell responses to AZD1222 COVID-19 vaccine. The source of this sequence is an adult in good health. The chain uses TRBV15 and TRBJ2-1, with a possible D match to TRBD2 (5 bases). This material consisted of peripheral blood, taken on day 0 of AZD1222 vaccination. The CDR3, as DNA: TGTGCCACCTTAGGTTCGAGCGGAAATGAGCAGTTCTTC. Protein: CATLGSSGNEQFF.